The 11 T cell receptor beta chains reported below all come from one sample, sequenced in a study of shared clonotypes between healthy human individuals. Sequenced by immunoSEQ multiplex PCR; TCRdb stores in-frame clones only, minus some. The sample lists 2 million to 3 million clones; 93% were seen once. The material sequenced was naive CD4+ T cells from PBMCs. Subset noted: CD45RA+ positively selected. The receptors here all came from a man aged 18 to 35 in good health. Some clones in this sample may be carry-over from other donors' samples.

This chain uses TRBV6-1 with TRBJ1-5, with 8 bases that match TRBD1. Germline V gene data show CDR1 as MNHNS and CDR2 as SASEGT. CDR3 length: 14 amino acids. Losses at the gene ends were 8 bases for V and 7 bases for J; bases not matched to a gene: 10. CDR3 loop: CASSQGASWQPQHF. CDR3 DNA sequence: TGTGCCAGCTCCCAGGGGGCTAGTTGGCAGCCCCAGCATTTT.

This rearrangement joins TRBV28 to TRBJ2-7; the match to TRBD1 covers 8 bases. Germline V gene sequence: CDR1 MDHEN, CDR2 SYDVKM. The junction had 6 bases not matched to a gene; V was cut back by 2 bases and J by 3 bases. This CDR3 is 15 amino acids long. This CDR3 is CASSLIDRGGYEQYF. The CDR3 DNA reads TGTGCCAGCAGTTTAATCGACAGGGGTGGCTACGAGCAGTACTTC. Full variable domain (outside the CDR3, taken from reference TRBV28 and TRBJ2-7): DVKVTQSSRYLVKRTGEKVFLECVQDMDHENMFWYRQDPGLGLRLIYFSYDVKMKEKGDIPEGYSVSREKKERFSLILESASTNQTSMYLCASSLIDRGGYEQYFGPGTRLTVT.

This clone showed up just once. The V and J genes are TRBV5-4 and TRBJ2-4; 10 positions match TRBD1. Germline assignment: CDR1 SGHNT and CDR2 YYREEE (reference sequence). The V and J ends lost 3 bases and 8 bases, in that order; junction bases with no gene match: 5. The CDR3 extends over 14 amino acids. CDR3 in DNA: TGTGCCAGCAGCTCACGGACAGGGGGAGACATTCAGTACTTC. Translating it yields CASSSRTGGDIQYF.

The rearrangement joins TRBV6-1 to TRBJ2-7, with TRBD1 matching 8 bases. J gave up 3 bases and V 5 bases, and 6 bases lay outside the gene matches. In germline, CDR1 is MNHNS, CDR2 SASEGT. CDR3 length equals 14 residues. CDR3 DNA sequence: TGTGCCAGCAGTTTCCGGGACAGGCTCTACGAGCAGTACTTC. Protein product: CASSFRDRLYEQYF.

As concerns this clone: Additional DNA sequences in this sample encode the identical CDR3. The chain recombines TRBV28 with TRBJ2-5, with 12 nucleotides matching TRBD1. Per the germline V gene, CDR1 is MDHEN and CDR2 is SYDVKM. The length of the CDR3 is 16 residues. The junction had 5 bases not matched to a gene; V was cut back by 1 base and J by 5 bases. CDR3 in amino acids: CASSLSGTGGRETQYF. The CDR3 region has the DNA TGTGCCAGCAGTTTATCCGGGACAGGGGGCAGGGAGACCCAGTACTTC.

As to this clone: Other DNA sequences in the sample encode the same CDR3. CDR3 sequence (DNA): TGTGCCACCAGCAGAGGCCTAGCGGGAGAATACGAGCAGTACTTC. Translated: CATSRGLAGEYEQYF. The rearrangement links TRBV15 to TRBJ2-7, with 10 bases identical to TRBD2. With 1 base clipped from V and 4 bases from J, the junction kept 4 bases outside the gene matches. The germline gives CDR1 LNHNV, CDR2 YYDKDF (reference sequence). The CDR3 is 15 residues long.

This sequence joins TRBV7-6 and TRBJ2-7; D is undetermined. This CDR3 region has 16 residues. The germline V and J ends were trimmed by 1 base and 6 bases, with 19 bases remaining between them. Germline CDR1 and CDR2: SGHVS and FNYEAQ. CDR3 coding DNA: TGTGCCAGCAGCTTAGGTTCTCGGTCCCTTTCTCCCGAGCAGTACTTC. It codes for CASSLGSRSLSPEQYF.

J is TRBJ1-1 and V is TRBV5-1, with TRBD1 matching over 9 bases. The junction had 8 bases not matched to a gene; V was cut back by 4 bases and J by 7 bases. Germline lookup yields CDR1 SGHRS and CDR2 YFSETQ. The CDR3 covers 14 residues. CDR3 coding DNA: TGCGCCAGCAGCCAAAGACAGGGGGAAAGTGAAGCTTTCTTT. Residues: CASSQRQGESEAFF.

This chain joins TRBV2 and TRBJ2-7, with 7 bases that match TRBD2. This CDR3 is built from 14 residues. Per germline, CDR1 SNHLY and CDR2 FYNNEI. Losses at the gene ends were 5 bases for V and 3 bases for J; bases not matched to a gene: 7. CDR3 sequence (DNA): TGTGCCAGCAGTACATTAGCGGGCGGCTACGAGCAGTACTTC. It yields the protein CASSTLAGGYEQYF.

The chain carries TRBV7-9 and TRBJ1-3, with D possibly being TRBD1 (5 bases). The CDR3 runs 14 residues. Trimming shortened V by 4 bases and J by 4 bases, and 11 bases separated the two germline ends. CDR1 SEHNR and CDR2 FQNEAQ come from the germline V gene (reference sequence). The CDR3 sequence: CASSSGRAGNTIYF. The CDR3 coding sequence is TGTGCCAGCAGCTCGGGGCGAGCAGGAAACACCATATATTTT.

CDR3 loop: CASSHRVGAGANVLTF. Here the CDR3 DNA reads TGTGCCAGCAGCCACCGGGTGGGGGCCGGGGCCAACGTCCTGACTTTC. The chain employs TRBV14 and TRBJ2-6, with D maybe TRBD1 (6 bases). The germline gives CDR1 SGHDN, CDR2 FVKESK. V was clipped by 3 bases and J by 4 bases, with 13 bases between them. The CDR3 consists of 16 residues.